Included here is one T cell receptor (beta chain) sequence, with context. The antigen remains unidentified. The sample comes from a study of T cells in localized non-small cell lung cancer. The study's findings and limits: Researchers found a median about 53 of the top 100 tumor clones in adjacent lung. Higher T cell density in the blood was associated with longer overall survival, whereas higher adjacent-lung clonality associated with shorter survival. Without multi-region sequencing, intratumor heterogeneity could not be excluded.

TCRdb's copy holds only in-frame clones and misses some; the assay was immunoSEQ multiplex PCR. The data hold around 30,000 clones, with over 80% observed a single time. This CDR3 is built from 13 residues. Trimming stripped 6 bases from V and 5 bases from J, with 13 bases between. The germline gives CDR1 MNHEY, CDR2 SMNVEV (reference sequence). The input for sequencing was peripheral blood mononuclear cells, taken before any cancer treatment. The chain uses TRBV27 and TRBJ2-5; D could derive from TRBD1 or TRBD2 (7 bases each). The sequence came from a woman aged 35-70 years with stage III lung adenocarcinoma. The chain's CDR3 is CASSRQGGETQYF. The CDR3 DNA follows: TGTGCCAGCAGCCGACAGGGAGGGGAGACCCAGTACTTC.